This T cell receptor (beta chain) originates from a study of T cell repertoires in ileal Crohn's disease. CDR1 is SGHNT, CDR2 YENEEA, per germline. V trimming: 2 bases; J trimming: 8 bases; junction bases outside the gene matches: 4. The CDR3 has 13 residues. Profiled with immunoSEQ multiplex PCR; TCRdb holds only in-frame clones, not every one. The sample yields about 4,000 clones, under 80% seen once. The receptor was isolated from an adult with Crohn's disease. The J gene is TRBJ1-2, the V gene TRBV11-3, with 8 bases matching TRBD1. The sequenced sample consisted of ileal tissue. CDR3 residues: CASSLSGGVGYTF. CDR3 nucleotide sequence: TGTGCCAGCAGCTTATCAGGGGGCGTCGGCTACACCTTC.